This passage covers 5 T cell receptor beta chains from one sample sequenced in a study of cytomegalovirus exposure and HLA in healthy donors. Primers included in the PCR were 60 Vbeta and 13 Jbeta primers. Sequenced by immunoSEQ multiplex PCR; TCRdb stores in-frame clones only, minus some. In the table there are about 69,000 clones, around four fifths of which are singletons. Sequenced material: PBMCs. The receptors derive from a woman under 40 in good health and CMV-seropositive.

The V call is TRBV29-1, the J call TRBJ2-7, with D possibly being TRBD1 (6 bases). The germline gives CDR1 SQVTM, CDR2 ANQGSEA. This CDR3 has 13 amino acids. The germline V and J ends were trimmed by 6 bases and 1 base, with 13 bases remaining between them. This CDR3 reads CSVTWTVSYEQYF. CDR3 nucleotides: TGCAGCGTCACGTGGACAGTTTCCTACGAGCAGTACTTC.

This chain links TRBV13 with TRBJ1-1, with a possible D match to TRBD1 (5 bases). The V gene lost 0 bases and the J gene lost 1 base, with 9 bases spanning the gap. The CDR3 consists of 15 residues. CDR1 is PRHDT and CDR2 is FYEKMQ in the germline V gene (reference sequence). CDR3 region: CASSLGDSSNTEAFF. The CDR3 nucleotides read TGTGCCAGCAGCTTAGGAGACAGTTCGAACACTGAAGCTTTCTTT.

The rearrangement uses TRBV7-8 and TRBJ1-5; the D gene is possibly TRBD1 (6 bases). Trimming took off 5 bases at V and 3 bases at J, with 14 bases between the two ends. The CDR3 length is 15 residues. CDR1 SGHVS and CDR2 FQNEAQ come from the germline V gene. The CDR3 loop reads CASSPQGTFNQPQHF. The CDR3 nucleotides read TGTGCCAGCAGCCCGCAAGGGACATTCAATCAGCCCCAGCATTTT.

This chain uses TRBV28 with TRBJ1-1; TRBD1 agrees at 9 bases. Trimming took 6 bases from V and 5 from J; bases not matched to a gene: 7. This CDR3 has 14 amino acids. Germline V gene data show CDR1 as MDHEN and CDR2 as SYDVKM. The CDR3 here is CASSQQGAWTEAFF. The CDR3, as DNA: TGTGCCAGCAGCCAACAGGGGGCATGGACTGAAGCTTTCTTT.

The chain recombines TRBV27 with TRBJ1-3; the D gene is possibly TRBD1 (6 bases). The germline V gene encodes CDR1 MNHEY and CDR2 SMNVEV (reference sequence). The CDR3 is made up of 14 amino acids. Deletions cut 4 bases from V and 4 bases from J, with 11 bases between. The CDR3 spells CASSSPGQGNTIYF. DNA of the CDR3: TGTGCCAGCAGTTCCCCTGGACAGGGAAACACCATATATTTT.